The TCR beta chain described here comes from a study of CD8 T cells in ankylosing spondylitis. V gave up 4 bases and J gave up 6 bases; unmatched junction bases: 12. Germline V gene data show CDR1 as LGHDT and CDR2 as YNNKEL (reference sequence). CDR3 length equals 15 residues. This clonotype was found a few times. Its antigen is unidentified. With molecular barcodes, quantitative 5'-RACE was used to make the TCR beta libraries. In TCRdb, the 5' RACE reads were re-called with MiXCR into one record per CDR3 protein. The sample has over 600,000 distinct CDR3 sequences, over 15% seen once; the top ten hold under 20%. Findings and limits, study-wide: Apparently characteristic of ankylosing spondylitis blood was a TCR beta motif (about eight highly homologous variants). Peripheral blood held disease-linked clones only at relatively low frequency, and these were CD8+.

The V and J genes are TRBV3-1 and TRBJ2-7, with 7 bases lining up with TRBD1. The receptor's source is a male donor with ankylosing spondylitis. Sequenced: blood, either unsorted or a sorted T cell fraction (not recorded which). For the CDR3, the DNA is TGTGCCAGCAGCCCCCGGGACAGTGGATGGGGCGAGCAGTACTTC. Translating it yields CASSPRDSGWGEQYF.